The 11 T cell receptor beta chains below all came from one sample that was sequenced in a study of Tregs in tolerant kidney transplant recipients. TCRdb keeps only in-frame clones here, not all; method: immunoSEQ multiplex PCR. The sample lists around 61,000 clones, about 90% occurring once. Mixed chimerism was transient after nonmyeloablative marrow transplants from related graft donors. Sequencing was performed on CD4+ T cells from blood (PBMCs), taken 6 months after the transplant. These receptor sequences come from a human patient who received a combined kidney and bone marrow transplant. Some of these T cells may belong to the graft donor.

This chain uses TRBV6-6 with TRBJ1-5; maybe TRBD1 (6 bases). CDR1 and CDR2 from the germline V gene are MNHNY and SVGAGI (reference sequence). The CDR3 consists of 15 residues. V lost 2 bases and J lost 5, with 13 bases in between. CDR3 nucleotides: TGTGCCAGCAGTTACACAGGGAAAAAGGATCAGCCCCAGCATTTT. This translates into CASSYTGKKDQPQHF.

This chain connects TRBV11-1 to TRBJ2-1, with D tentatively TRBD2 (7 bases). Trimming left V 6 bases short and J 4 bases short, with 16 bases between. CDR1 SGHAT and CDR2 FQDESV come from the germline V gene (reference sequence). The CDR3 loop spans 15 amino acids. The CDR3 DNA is TGTGCCAGCAGTTTGCGGGGGCTAGATTACAATGAGCAGTTCTTC. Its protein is CASSLRGLDYNEQFF.

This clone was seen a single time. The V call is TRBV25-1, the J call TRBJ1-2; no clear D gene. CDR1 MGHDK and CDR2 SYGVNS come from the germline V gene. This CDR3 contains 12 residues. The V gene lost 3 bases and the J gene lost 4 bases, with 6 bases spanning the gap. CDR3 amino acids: CASSESGYGYTF. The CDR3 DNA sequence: TGTGCCAGCAGTGAGAGCGGCTATGGCTACACCTTC.

The CDR3 loop is CASRNKGHQPQHF. The DNA for the CDR3 is TGTGCCAGCAGGAACAAGGGGCATCAGCCCCAGCATTTT. This rearrangement joins TRBV27 to TRBJ1-5; D may be TRBD1 (5 bases). V lost 6 bases, J lost 5 bases, and 11 bases lay in between. This CDR3 region has 13 residues. Germline CDR1 is MNHEY and CDR2 is SMNVEV (reference sequence).

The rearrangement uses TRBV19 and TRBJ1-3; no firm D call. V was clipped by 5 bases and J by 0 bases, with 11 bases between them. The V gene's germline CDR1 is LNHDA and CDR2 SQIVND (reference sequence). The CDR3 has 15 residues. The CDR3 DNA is TGTGCCAGTAGTCTACCGAGCCGCTCTGGAAACACCATATATTTT. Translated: CASSLPSRSGNTIYF.

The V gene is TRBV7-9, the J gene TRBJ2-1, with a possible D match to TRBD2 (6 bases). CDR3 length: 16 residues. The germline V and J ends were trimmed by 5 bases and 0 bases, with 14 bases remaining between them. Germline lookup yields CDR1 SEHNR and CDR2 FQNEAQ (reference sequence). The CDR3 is CASSHYRESSYNEQFF. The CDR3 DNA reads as TGTGCCAGCAGCCACTACCGGGAGAGCTCCTACAATGAGCAGTTCTTC.

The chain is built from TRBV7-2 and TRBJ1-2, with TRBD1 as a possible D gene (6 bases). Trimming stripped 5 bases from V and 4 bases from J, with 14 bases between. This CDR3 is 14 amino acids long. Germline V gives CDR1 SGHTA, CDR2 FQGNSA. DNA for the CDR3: TGTGCCAGCAGCGGAACGACAGGCGGCTATGGCTACACCTTC. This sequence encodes CASSGTTGGYGYTF.

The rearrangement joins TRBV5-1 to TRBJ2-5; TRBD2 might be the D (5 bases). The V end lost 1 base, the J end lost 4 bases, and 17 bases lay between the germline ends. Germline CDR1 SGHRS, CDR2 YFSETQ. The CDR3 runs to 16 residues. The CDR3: CASSLSSGGGRETQYF. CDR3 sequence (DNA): TGCGCCAGCAGCTTGTCCAGCGGTGGAGGTCGAGAGACCCAGTACTTC.

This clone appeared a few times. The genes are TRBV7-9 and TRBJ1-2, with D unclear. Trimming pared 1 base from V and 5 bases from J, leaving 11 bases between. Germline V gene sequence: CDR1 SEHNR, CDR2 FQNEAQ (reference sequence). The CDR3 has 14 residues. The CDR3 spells CASSLVAESYGYTF. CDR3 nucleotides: TGTGCCAGCAGCTTAGTAGCAGAGTCGTATGGCTACACCTTC.

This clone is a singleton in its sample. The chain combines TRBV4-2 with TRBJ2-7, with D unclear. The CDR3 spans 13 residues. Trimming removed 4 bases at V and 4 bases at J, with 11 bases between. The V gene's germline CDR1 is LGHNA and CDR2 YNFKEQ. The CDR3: CASSRSPGYEQYF. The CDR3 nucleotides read TGTGCCAGCAGCCGCTCCCCGGGTTACGAGCAGTACTTC.

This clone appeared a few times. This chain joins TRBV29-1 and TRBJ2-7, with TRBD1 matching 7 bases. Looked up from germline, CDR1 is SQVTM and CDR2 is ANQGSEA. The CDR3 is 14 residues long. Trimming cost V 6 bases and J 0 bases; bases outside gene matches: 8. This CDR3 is CSVLGQANSYEQYF. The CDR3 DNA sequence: TGCAGCGTCCTCGGACAGGCAAACTCCTACGAGCAGTACTTC.